This T cell receptor (beta chain) was retrieved from a study of T cells in Graves' hyperthyroidism and ophthalmopathy. Study-wide background: Blood from the periphery was taken at initial diagnosis, before any treatment.

The investigators amplified TCR beta CDR3 regions from RNA transcripts. When the TCR CDR3 underwent first-round RT-PCR, the HTBI primer set was used. A single record per CDR3 protein comes from TCRdb applying MiXCR to the multiplex PCR reads. The repertoire holds fewer than 400,000 distinct CDR3 sequences, with more than 12% as singletons. Each ophthalmopathy patient scored at least 3 on the Clinical Activity Score and at least 4 on NOSPECS grade, with duration under 3 months. Exclusion followed for patients with uncontrolled infection, other autoimmune disease, pregnancy or lactation. This clonotype was observed a handful of times. The CDR3 consists of 16 residues. The germline CDR1 and CDR2 sequences are SEHNR and FQNEAQ (reference sequence). The trim removed 3 bases at V and 4 bases at J, leaving 9 bases unmatched.

The sequenced sample was blood. The sequence was obtained from a man aged 50-60 years with Graves' ophthalmopathy. The chain links TRBV7-9 to TRBJ2-5; 9 nucleotides agree with TRBD1. The CDR3: CASSFRGTGNGETQYF. The CDR3 DNA reads TGTGCCAGCAGCTTCCGCGGGACAGGGAATGGAGAGACCCAGTACTTC. The full variable domain, completed using reference TRBV7-9 and TRBJ2-5, is DTGVSQNPRHKITKRGQNVTFRCDPISEHNRLYWYRQTLGQGPEFLTYFQNEAQLEKSRLLSDRFSAERPKGSFSTLEIQRTEQGDSAMYLCASSFRGTGNGETQYFGPGTRLLVL.